A selection of T cell receptor beta chains follows, all from one sample in a study of CD8 T cells in ankylosing spondylitis. One entry per CDR3 protein results from TCRdb running MiXCR on the 5' RACE reads. The sample lists about 140,000 distinct CDR3 sequences, roughly 8% seen once, with 7.3% in the top ten. The sample was synovial fluid, either unsorted or a sorted T cell fraction (not recorded which). The source is a male donor with ankylosing spondylitis. The CDR3 runs from the conserved cysteine through the conserved F or W. A D gene is named only where the DNA matches it firmly. The listing skips clone size in some rows; elsewhere it reads once, few, many or a size class.

size: NA; D: TRBD1; J: TRBJ1-1; V: TRBV18; CDR3: CASSSRTGGTEAFF; DNA: TGTGCCAGCTCATCAAGGACAGGGGGCACTGAAGCTTTCTTT
size: NA; D: NA; J: TRBJ2-2; V: TRBV6-6; CDR3: CASKESNTGELFF; DNA: TGTGCCAGCAAAGAATCCAACACCGGGGAGCTGTTTTTT
size: many; D: NA; J: TRBJ1-2; V: TRBV28; CDR3: CASSFWRYGYTF; DNA: TGTGCCAGCAGTTTTTGGCGCTATGGCTACACCTTC
size: many; D: NA; J: TRBJ2-2; V: TRBV3-1; CDR3: CASSQFLSGELFF; DNA: TGTGCCAGCAGCCAGTTTCTGTCGGGGGAGCTGTTTTTT
size: many; D: NA; J: TRBJ2-5; V: TRBV29-1; CDR3: CSVGFETQYF; DNA: TGCAGCGTTGGATTTGAGACCCAGTACTTC
size: few; D: NA; J: TRBJ2-2; V: TRBV6-5; CDR3: CASSYYPDTGELFF; DNA: TGTGCCAGCAGTTACTATCCCGACACCGGGGAGCTGTTTTTT
size: many; D: NA; J: TRBJ2-7; V: TRBV7-2; CDR3: CASSSGREQYF; DNA: TGTGCCAGCAGCTCTGGTCGCGAGCAGTACTTC
size: few; D: NA; J: TRBJ2-1; V: TRBV5-1; CDR3: CASSLGVTAYNEQFF; DNA: TGCGCCAGCAGCTTGGGTGTGACAGCTTACAATGAGCAGTTCTTC
size: many; D: TRBD2; J: TRBJ2-1; V: TRBV5-1; CDR3: CASSSGLATYNEQFF; DNA: TGCGCCAGCAGCTCCGGACTAGCGACTTACAATGAGCAGTTCTTC
size: many; D: NA; J: TRBJ2-2; V: TRBV7-6; CDR3: CASSVDSLNTGELFF; DNA: TGTGCCAGCAGCGTAGACAGCCTCAACACCGGGGAGCTGTTTTTT
size: few; D: TRBD1; J: TRBJ2-3; V: TRBV6-2/TRBV6-3; CDR3: CASSYSPGQGTDTQYF; DNA: TGTGCCAGCAGTTACTCGCCGGGACAGGGCACAGATACGCAGTATTTT
size: many; D: NA; J: TRBJ1-5; V: TRBV7-3; CDR3: CASSLPKGPLVQPQHF; DNA: TGTGCCAGCAGCTTACCCAAAGGGCCTTTGGTTCAGCCCCAGCATTTT
size: many; D: NA; J: TRBJ1-1; V: TRBV12-5; CDR3: CASGFSGQGLEAFF; DNA: TGTGCTAGTGGTTTTTCCGGGCAGGGCCTAGAAGCTTTCTTT
size: few; D: TRBD2; J: TRBJ2-5; V: TRBV9; CDR3: CASSVGWSGRAEETQYF; DNA: TGTGCCAGCAGCGTAGGGTGGAGCGGGAGGGCTGAAGAGACCCAGTACTTC
size: few; D: NA; J: TRBJ1-1; V: TRBV15; CDR3: CATSRGGLRAFF; DNA: TGTGCCACCAGCAGAGGGGGGCTCCGAGCTTTCTTT
size: NA; D: NA; J: TRBJ1-2; V: TRBV4-3; CDR3: CASSQDWQGNYGYTF; DNA: TGCGCCAGCAGCCAAGATTGGCAGGGGAACTATGGCTACACCTTC
size: many; D: NA; J: TRBJ2-5; V: TRBV7-9; CDR3: CASSLVVQGETQYF; DNA: TGTGCCAGCAGCTTAGTGGTACAGGGAGAGACCCAGTACTTC
size: many; D: NA; J: TRBJ2-1; V: TRBV2; CDR3: CAILRGGQGNNEQFF; DNA: TGTGCTATCTTGCGGGGGGGACAGGGGAACAATGAGCAGTTCTTC
size: NA; D: NA; J: TRBJ2-7; V: TRBV11-2; CDR3: CASSLAGVFSYEQYF; DNA: TGTGCCAGCAGCTTAGCGGGGGTTTTCTCCTACGAGCAGTACTTC
size: many; D: NA; J: TRBJ2-7; V: TRBV20-1; CDR3: CSARILEGQYF; DNA: TGCAGTGCTAGAATTTTGGAAGGGCAGTACTTC
size: NA; D: NA; J: TRBJ2-7; V: TRBV3-1; CDR3: CASSHLDSTYEQYF; DNA: TGTGCCAGCAGCCACCTCGACAGTACCTACGAGCAGTACTTC
size: NA; D: TRBD2; J: TRBJ2-3; V: TRBV7-9; CDR3: CASSPGLAVITDTQYF; DNA: TGTGCCAGCAGCCCCGGACTAGCGGTTATCACAGATACGCAGTATTTT
size: many; D: NA; J: TRBJ2-3; V: TRBV20-1; CDR3: CSAPGRGSTDTQYF; DNA: TGCAGTGCTCCGGGCAGGGGAAGCACAGATACGCAGTATTTT
size: many; D: NA; J: TRBJ1-3; V: TRBV20-1; CDR3: CSARGGGAGENTIYF; DNA: TGCAGTGCTAGAGGCGGGGGGGCAGGGGAAAACACCATATATTTT
size: few; D: NA; J: TRBJ2-3; V: TRBV19; CDR3: CASSISQGRTDTQYF; DNA: TGTGCCAGTAGTATTTCACAGGGACGTACAGATACGCAGTATTTT
size: NA; D: TRBD1; J: TRBJ1-2; V: TRBV4-2; CDR3: CASSPPPGQGSYTF; DNA: TGTGCCAGCAGCCCGCCGCCGGGACAGGGAAGCTACACCTTC
size: NA; D: TRBD1; J: TRBJ2-4; V: TRBV12-3/TRBV12-4; CDR3: CASSRDRVNIQYF; DNA: TGTGCCAGCAGCCGGGACAGGGTCAACATTCAGTACTTC
size: few; D: NA; J: TRBJ2-3; V: TRBV7-2; CDR3: CASSSFLDTQYF; DNA: TGTGCCAGCAGCTCTTTTTTAGATACGCAGTATTTT
size: few; D: NA; J: TRBJ2-3; V: TRBV10-3; CDR3: CAISESSADTQYF; DNA: TGTGCCATCAGTGAGTCTAGCGCAGATACGCAGTATTTT
size: NA; D: NA; J: TRBJ2-2; V: TRBV7-6; CDR3: CASSSTRDLTGELFF; DNA: TGTGCCAGCAGCTCCACCCGGGACCTCACCGGGGAGCTGTTTTTT
size: many; D: TRBD1; J: TRBJ2-3; V: TRBV11-2; CDR3: CASSHGDRDTQYF; DNA: TGTGCCAGCAGCCACGGGGACAGAGATACGCAGTATTTT
size: few; D: NA; J: TRBJ2-3; V: TRBV7-3; CDR3: CASSLVVNTDTQYF; DNA: TGTGCCAGCAGCTTAGTCGTCAACACAGATACGCAGTATTTT
size: many; D: NA; J: TRBJ2-2; V: TRBV20-1; CDR3: CSARYLRNTGELFF; DNA: TGCAGTGCTAGATATCTGAGAAACACCGGGGAGCTGTTTTTT
size: many; D: NA; J: TRBJ2-1; V: TRBV9; CDR3: CASSAQDSDEQFF; DNA: TGTGCCAGCAGCGCCCAGGACTCCGATGAGCAGTTCTTC
size: many; D: TRBD1; J: TRBJ1-5; V: TRBV10-3; CDR3: CAIGSSGGGQPQHF; DNA: TGTGCCATCGGCAGTTCAGGGGGGGGTCAGCCCCAGCATTTT
size: few; D: NA; J: TRBJ1-1; V: TRBV18; CDR3: CASSPLARNTEAFF; DNA: TGTGCCAGCTCACCTTTGGCGAGGAACACTGAAGCTTTCTTT
size: many; D: NA; J: TRBJ1-1; V: TRBV4-3; CDR3: CASSQDTGPNTEAFF; DNA: TGCGCCAGCAGCCAAGATACCGGACCGAACACTGAAGCTTTCTTT
size: many; D: TRBD1; J: TRBJ1-5; V: TRBV7-8; CDR3: CASSAGQGINQPQHF; DNA: TGTGCCAGCAGCGCGGGACAGGGGATCAATCAGCCCCAGCATTTT
size: NA; D: NA; J: TRBJ2-3; V: TRBV20-1; CDR3: CSVRRLLRTDTQYF; DNA: TGCAGCGTAAGGCGGTTGTTGCGCACAGATACGCAGTATTTT
size: many; D: TRBD1; J: TRBJ1-1; V: TRBV5-4; CDR3: CASSLLGGPLEAFF; DNA: TGTGCCAGCAGCTTGTTAGGGGGCCCCCTTGAAGCTTTCTTT
size: few; D: TRBD1; J: TRBJ2-7; V: TRBV3-1; CDR3: CASSHWDRSSYEQYF; DNA: TGTGCCAGCAGCCATTGGGACAGGAGCTCCTACGAGCAGTACTTC
size: NA; D: TRBD2; J: TRBJ2-7; V: TRBV20-1; CDR3: CSAGLELWYEQYF; DNA: TGCAGTGCCGGACTAGAACTTTGGTACGAGCAGTACTTC
size: many; D: TRBD2; J: TRBJ2-1; V: TRBV4-3; CDR3: CASSQDGGGSGSYNEQFF; DNA: TGCGCCAGCAGCCAAGATGGGGGAGGGTCCGGCTCCTACAATGAGCAGTTCTTC
size: many; D: NA; J: TRBJ1-2; V: TRBV4-2; CDR3: CASSQYEGQFNYGYTF; DNA: TGTGCCAGCAGCCAATACGAAGGACAGTTTAACTATGGCTACACCTTC
size: many; D: TRBD1; J: TRBJ2-2; V: TRBV28; CDR3: CASGAGGSHTGELFF; DNA: TGTGCCAGTGGGGCAGGGGGCTCACACACCGGGGAGCTGTTTTTT
size: few; D: NA; J: TRBJ1-2; V: TRBV3-1; CDR3: CASSHGGGAYGYTF; DNA: TGTGCCAGCAGCCACGGTGGGGGGGCGTATGGCTACACCTTC
size: few; D: NA; J: TRBJ1-1; V: TRBV7-9; CDR3: CASSLGEAKGEAFF; DNA: TGTGCCAGCAGCTTAGGTGAGGCCAAGGGTGAAGCTTTCTTT
size: many; D: NA; J: TRBJ2-7; V: TRBV20-1; CDR3: CSAKTKFPTYEQYF; DNA: TGCAGTGCTAAGACTAAGTTCCCAACCTACGAGCAGTACTTC
size: few; D: TRBD1; J: TRBJ1-3; V: TRBV5-6; CDR3: CASSGTAGNTIYF; DNA: TGTGCCAGCAGCGGGACAGCTGGAAACACCATATATTTT
size: many; D: TRBD1; J: TRBJ1-2; V: TRBV4-3; CDR3: CASSRQTGRYGYTF; DNA: TGCGCCAGCAGCCGTCAGACAGGGAGGTATGGCTACACCTTC
size: NA; D: NA; J: TRBJ2-3; V: TRBV27; CDR3: CASRPRGAADTQYF; DNA: TGTGCCAGCAGGCCAAGGGGGGCGGCAGATACGCAGTATTTT
size: few; D: NA; J: TRBJ2-3; V: TRBV6-1; CDR3: CASSVGTSTDTQYF; DNA: TGTGCCAGCAGTGTAGGGACTAGCACAGATACGCAGTATTTT
size: many; D: NA; J: TRBJ2-1; V: TRBV5-1; CDR3: CASSLSRDNEQFF; DNA: TGCGCCAGCAGCCTCTCCAGAGACAATGAGCAGTTCTTC
size: many; D: TRBD1; J: TRBJ1-1; V: TRBV28; CDR3: CASRTGNTEAFF; DNA: TGTGCCAGTCGGACAGGGAACACTGAAGCTTTCTTT
size: NA; D: TRBD1; J: TRBJ1-4; V: TRBV7-9; CDR3: CASSPQGGESEKLFF; DNA: TGTGCCAGCAGCCCGCAGGGGGGCGAGAGTGAAAAACTGTTTTTT
size: many; D: TRBD1; J: TRBJ1-3; V: TRBV7-2; CDR3: CASSLTGGRGNTIYF; DNA: TGTGCCAGCAGCTTGACAGGGGGTAGAGGAAACACCATATATTTT
size: few; D: NA; J: TRBJ2-3; V: TRBV10-1; CDR3: CASSADASTDTQYF; DNA: TGCGCCAGCAGTGCGGATGCTAGCACAGATACGCAGTATTTT
size: many; D: NA; J: TRBJ2-1; V: TRBV12-3/TRBV12-4; CDR3: CASSLKASEYNEQFF; DNA: TGTGCCAGCAGTTTGAAGGCTAGCGAGTACAATGAGCAGTTCTTC
size: many; D: NA; J: TRBJ2-7; V: TRBV4-3; CDR3: CASSLRVGTYEQYF; DNA: TGCGCCAGCAGCCTAAGGGTCGGGACCTACGAGCAGTACTTC
size: many; D: TRBD1; J: TRBJ2-5; V: TRBV6-2/TRBV6-3; CDR3: CASSQPGTVRGGTQYF; DNA: TGTGCCAGCAGTCAACCCGGGACAGTTCGAGGGGGAACCCAGTACTTC